The table lists the clone carrying this T cell receptor (beta chain) with a few counts. The sample originates from a study of blood T cells in healthy people across ages. At least 7 million PBMCs were isolated per sample. The authors ran a second PCR of about 7 to 11 cycles using a sample-barcoded 5' primer and a J-beta primer mix. MiXCR was run by TCRdb on the 5' RACE reads, yielding one entry per CDR3 protein. The table lists fewer than 1.5 million distinct CDR3 sequences, 40% to 50% of them singletons. From germline, CDR1 is SGHTA and CDR2 FQGNSA. The CDR3 is 14 amino acids. V was cut by 2 bases and J by 3 bases, with 8 bases left in between.

The chain uses TRBV7-2 and TRBJ2-1; possible D gene TRBD1, 6 bases. The sequence derives from a woman between 18 and 30 years old in good health. The sequenced sample was blood. The CDR3 region has the DNA TGTGCCAGCAGCTTACCACAGGGCTACAATGAGCAGTTCTTC. Protein sequence: CASSLPQGYNEQFF.